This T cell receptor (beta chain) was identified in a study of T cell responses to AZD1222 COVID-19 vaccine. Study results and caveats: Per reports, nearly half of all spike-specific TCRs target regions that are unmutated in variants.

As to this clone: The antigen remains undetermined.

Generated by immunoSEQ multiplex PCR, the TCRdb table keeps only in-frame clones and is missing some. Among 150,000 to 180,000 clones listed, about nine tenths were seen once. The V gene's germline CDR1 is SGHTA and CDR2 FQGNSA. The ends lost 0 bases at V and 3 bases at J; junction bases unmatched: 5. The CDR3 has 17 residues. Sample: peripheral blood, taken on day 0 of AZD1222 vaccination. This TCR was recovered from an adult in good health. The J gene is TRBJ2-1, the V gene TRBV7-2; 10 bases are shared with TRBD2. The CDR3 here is CASSLALRLAGYNEQFF. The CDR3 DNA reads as TGTGCCAGCAGCTTAGCGCTTCGACTAGCGGGCTACAATGAGCAGTTCTTC.